This T cell receptor beta chain is from a study of Ad26.COV2.S vaccination and SARS-CoV-2 variants. At the level of the study: Within the COV1001 Ad26.COV2.S trial arm, the donor was enrolled. Doses of Ad26.COV2.S were injected into muscle once or twice, 56 days apart. Broader study findings: Total T cell responses were possibly underestimated by TCR breadth and depth analyses. Breadth, reportedly substantial, characterized the spike-specific CD8+ and CD4+ T cell responses after vaccination.

Specified treatment: roughly 18 received Ad26.COV2.S at low or high dose, single or two shots; about 5 received placebo; per-sample allocation not given. Collection of the samples took place on day 63 after the first injection of vaccine or placebo. TCRdb's copy holds only in-frame clones and misses some; the assay was immunoSEQ multiplex PCR. The repertoire holds hundreds of thousands of clones, with about 90% as singletons. As for this clone: Its antigen remains unknown.

The germline CDR1 and CDR2 sequences are SNHLY and FYNNEI. The CDR3 spans 13 residues. V dropped 5 bases and J dropped 4 bases, with 6 bases sitting between them. This receptor was identified in a person aged 18-65 years who received the Ad26.COV2.S COVID-19 vaccine or a placebo. The chain recombines TRBV2 with TRBJ1-6, with D uncertain. Material: peripheral blood, obtained in a trial of Ad26.COV2.S vaccine versus placebo. The CDR3, as DNA: TGTGCCAGCAGTAAAGGGTATAATTCACCCCTCCACTTT. It yields the protein CASSKGYNSPLHF.